This T cell receptor beta chain originates from a study of blood T cell repertoires in COVID-19. Only in-frame clones appear in the TCRdb table, and some are missing; sequencing was by immunoSEQ multiplex PCR. Of 75,000 to 100,000 clones listed, 81% are singletons. The origin of this receptor is a man in his 60s with acute or convalescent COVID-19. The sample comprised peripheral blood.

The DNA of the CDR3 is TGCAGTGCTAGTCCCAACCAAGAGACCCAGTACTTC. Translating gives CSASPNQETQYF. The J gene is TRBJ2-5, the V gene TRBV20-1; D unclear. The CDR3 has 12 residues. Trimming took off 3 bases at V and 0 bases at J, with 5 bases between the two ends. Germline values: CDR1 DFQATT, CDR2 SNEGSKA (reference sequence).